This T cell receptor beta chain was sequenced during a study of control samples from healthy donors and cancer patients. Profiled with immunoSEQ multiplex PCR; TCRdb holds only in-frame clones, not every one. The profile covers roughly 59,000 clones, with 92% appearing a single time and about 1.5% taken by the ten largest. V gave up 5 bases and J gave up 4 bases, with 11 bases separating them. The CDR3 totals 13 residues. Germline CDR1 SGHNT, CDR2 YENEEA. The gene calls are TRBV11-3 and TRBJ1-1; D perhaps matches TRBD1 (5 bases). The sample consisted of PBMCs. The receptor was isolated from a man in his forties with colorectal cancer. The CDR3 bases are TGTGCCAGCAGCGTAGGTGGGGCCACTGAAGCTTTCTTT. Protein product: CASSVGGATEAFF.